Each of the 18 T cell receptor beta chains below was sequenced from the same sample in a study of blood T cell repertoires in COVID-19 (dated by TCRdb to 2018 to 2021). The library was made by the immunoSEQ multiplex PCR assay. Drawn from immuneACCESS, this table holds only the in-frame rearrangements with V and J called that TCRdb kept. Clones are partly lost; checked studies trace under half to an unresolved V gene and leave the rest unexplained. This sample gives about 61,000 clones in total; 88% of them show up just once. About 21% of the sample lies in the top ten. The sequenced sample was peripheral blood. Receptors were obtained from a woman in her 50s with active or convalescent COVID-19.

This clone was counted at least ten times. The CDR3 coding sequence is TGTGCCAGCAGCGTTCGGGACAGTCCTAATCAGCCCCAGCATTTT. Its protein product is CASSVRDSPNQPQHF. The V call is TRBV9, the J call TRBJ1-5, with TRBD1 matching 7 bases. Trimming removed 2 bases from V and 4 bases from J; junction bases left unmatched: 6. The CDR3 loop spans 15 amino acids. Germline V lookup: CDR1 SGDLS, CDR2 YYNGEE.

The chain uses TRBV7-3 and TRBJ2-3; 8 bases line up with TRBD2. The ends lost 1 base at V and 0 bases at J; junction bases unmatched: 9. Germline CDR1 reads SGHTA; CDR2 reads FQGTGA. This CDR3 contains 18 residues. The CDR3 DNA reads TGTGCCAGCAGCTTAATGGCGGCGGGAGGTCTTAGCACAGATACGCAGTATTTT. Amino acids: CASSLMAAGGLSTDTQYF. Drawing the rest from reference TRBV7-3 and TRBJ2-3, the complete variable domain is GAGVSQTPSNKVTEKGKYVELRCDPISGHTALYWYRQSLGQGPEFLIYFQGTGAADDSGLPNDRFFAVRPEGSVSTLKIQRTERGDSAVYLCASSLMAAGGLSTDTQYFGPGTRLTVL.

The chain has TRBV7-9 and TRBJ2-5; the D gene is possibly TRBD2 (6 bases). The CDR3 contains 16 residues. V was clipped by 5 bases and J by 2 bases, with 18 bases between them. Germline lookup yields CDR1 SEHNR and CDR2 FQNEAQ (reference sequence). CDR3 DNA: TGTGCCAGCAGCCCCTTCGGGGGATGGATACAAGAGACCCAGTACTTC. The encoded protein is CASSPFGGWIQETQYF.

The V call is TRBV2, the J call TRBJ2-7; D is possibly TRBD2 (6 bases). Per germline, CDR1 SNHLY and CDR2 FYNNEI. The CDR3 has 14 residues. V was shortened by 6 bases and J by 2 bases, with 14 bases between the two germline ends. The CDR3 is CASSEWEVPYEQYF. The CDR3 nucleotides are TGTGCCAGCAGCGAGTGGGAGGTGCCCTACGAGCAGTACTTC.

V gene TRBV6-6 combines with J gene TRBJ2-3; D may be TRBD1 (7 bases). CDR1 and CDR2 from the germline V gene are MNHNY and SVGAGI (reference sequence). The CDR3 runs 16 residues. Trimming cost V 5 bases and J 6 bases, with 21 bases left between them. CDR3 sequence (DNA): TGTGCCAGCAGTGGAAAGGGGGCGCGGGGAGGTGATACGCAGTATTTT. Translation gives CASSGKGARGGDTQYF.

This clone has a single count. The chain recombines TRBV2 with TRBJ2-7; 7 nucleotides line up with TRBD1. The germline gives CDR1 SNHLY, CDR2 FYNNEI. The CDR3 consists of 15 residues. V trimming: 9 bases; J trimming: 3 bases; junction bases outside the gene matches: 14. The CDR3 coding sequence is TGTGCCAGTCGTACCCGACAGGGAGATAGCTACGAGCAGTACTTC. Translated: CASRTRQGDSYEQYF.

This clone was counted a single time. The chain combines TRBV27 with TRBJ1-1, with D possibly matching TRBD1 (6 bases). V shed 6 bases and J shed 11 bases, with 13 bases lying between them. Germline CDR1 MNHEY, CDR2 SMNVEV (reference sequence). CDR3 length: 11 residues. Here the CDR3 reads CASRGARSAFF. CDR3 in DNA: TGTGCCAGCAGGGGGGCCCGGTCCGCTTTCTTT.

This sequence joins TRBV9 and TRBJ2-7; TRBD2 aligns across 12 bases. There are 19 residues in the CDR3. J lost 7 bases, V lost 4 bases, and 21 bases had no gene match. Germline assignment: CDR1 SGDLS and CDR2 YYNGEE. The CDR3 nucleotides are TGTGCCAGCAGCCCTCCGGGACTAGCGGGCCAAGGGATAACGGGTGAGCAGTACTTC. Translating gives CASSPPGLAGQGITGEQYF. The full variable domain, its missing parts supplied by reference TRBV9 and TRBJ2-7, is DSGVTQTPKHLITATGQRVTLRCSPRSGDLSVYWYQQSLDQGLQFLIQYYNGEERAKGNILERFSAQQFPDLHSELNLSSLELGDSALYFCASSPPGLAGQGITGEQYFGPGTRLTVT.

The chain recombines TRBV10-3 with TRBJ2-7, with unresolved D. Germline CDR1 and CDR2: ENHRY and SYGVKD. Deletions cut 3 bases from V and 9 bases from J, with 9 bases between. This CDR3 has 11 residues. CDR3: CAISEEARQYF. In DNA, the CDR3 is TGTGCCATCAGTGAAGAGGCCAGGCAGTACTTC.

There are a few counts of this clone. The CDR3 loop is CASSDTSGRYNEQFF. Written as DNA, the CDR3 is TGTGCCAGCAGTGATACTAGCGGGAGGTACAATGAGCAGTTCTTC. The gene calls are TRBV2 and TRBJ2-1; 12 positions agree with TRBD2. CDR3 length: 15 residues. With V trimmed by 3 bases and J by 4 bases, 1 base remained unmatched. Germline V lookup: CDR1 SNHLY, CDR2 FYNNEI. Full variable domain (missing parts from reference TRBV2 and TRBJ2-1): EPEVTQTPSHQVTQMGQEVILRCVPISNHLYFYWYRQILGQKVEFLVSFYNNEISEKSEIFDDQFSVERPDGSNFTLKIRSTKLEDSAMYFCASSDTSGRYNEQFFGPGTRLTVL.

The chain couples TRBV6-1 to TRBJ1-2, with TRBD1 matching over 9 bases. The CDR3 extends over 14 amino acids. The V segment lost 6 bases and the J segment 8 bases; nucleotides outside the gene matches: 10. Germline V gene data show CDR1 as MNHNS and CDR2 as SASEGT. The CDR3 DNA reads TGTGCCAGCAGCAGGACAGGGGATCGGGGCGGCTACACCTTC. Its protein is CASSRTGDRGGYTF.

This clone appeared once. This chain joins TRBV29-1 and TRBJ2-1; maybe TRBD2 (5 bases). The V and J ends lost 4 bases and 0 bases respectively, with 19 bases between them. CDR1 and CDR2 from the germline V gene are SQVTM and ANQGSEA. The CDR3 consists of 17 residues. The CDR3, as DNA: TGCAGCGTTGTGGGTCCCGGGGTGAGGAACTCCTACAATGAGCAGTTCTTC. Its protein product is CSVVGPGVRNSYNEQFF.

The chain links TRBV6-5 to TRBJ2-7; D might be TRBD2 (6 bases). Trimming shortened V by 6 bases and J by 3 bases, and 12 bases separated the two germline ends. The CDR3 is 13 residues long. From germline, CDR1 is MNHEY and CDR2 SVGAGI. The CDR3 spells CASSPGLNYEQYF. The DNA for the CDR3 is TGTGCCAGCAGCCCGGGACTTAACTACGAGCAGTACTTC.

This chain uses TRBV28 with TRBJ2-1; 7 bases align to TRBD2. Germline lookup yields CDR1 MDHEN and CDR2 SYDVKM. The junction had 9 bases not matched to a gene; V was cut back by 6 bases and J by 4 bases. This CDR3 spans 15 amino acids. CDR3 residues: CASSSPASGYNEQFF. For the CDR3, the DNA is TGTGCCAGCAGCTCCCCGGCTAGCGGATACAATGAGCAGTTCTTC.

V and J are TRBV19 and TRBJ2-3, with 7 bases that match TRBD1. Germline CDR1 is LNHDA and CDR2 is SQIVND (reference sequence). The CDR3 runs to 15 residues. Trimming removed 9 bases from V and 7 bases from J; junction bases left unmatched: 16. This chain's CDR3 is CASRNQGQSAHTQYF. The CDR3 nucleotides read TGTGCCAGCCGAAATCAGGGACAGAGTGCACATACGCAGTATTTT.

In this sample, this clone turned up a few times. V is TRBV7-9 and J is TRBJ1-4, with 8 positions matching TRBD1. V was clipped by 5 bases and J by 7 bases; unmatched bases: 3. This CDR3 has 13 residues. Germline CDR1 is SEHNR and CDR2 is FQNEAQ (reference sequence). CDR3 bases: TGTGCCAGCAGCCATGACAGGGGTGAAAAACTGTTTTTT. This sequence encodes CASSHDRGEKLFF.

Turning to this clone: Germline and junction disagree at one end, which may indicate a read error. This chain connects TRBV7-8 to TRBJ2-3; perhaps TRBD2 as D (5 bases). Germline lookup yields CDR1 SGHVS and CDR2 FQNEAQ. This CDR3 is 15 amino acids long. CDR3 protein: CASSSWGERTDTHYF. The CDR3 region has the DNA TGTGCCAGCAGCAGCTGGGGAGAGCGCACAGATACGCATTATTTT.

The chain couples TRBV2 to TRBJ2-5, with TRBD2 as a possible D gene (5 bases). The CDR3 spans 16 residues. Germline V lookup: CDR1 SNHLY, CDR2 FYNNEI. V shed 1 base and J shed 4 bases, with 16 bases lying between them. The CDR3 DNA reads as TGTGCCAGCAGTGAAGATCAGAGGGTATTGGGAGAGACCCAGTACTTC. Protein product: CASSEDQRVLGETQYF.